Below, 26 T cell receptor beta chains from the same sample are listed, as sequenced in a study of response to subunit inactivated influenza vaccine. Each CDR3 protein is one row after TCRdb ran MiXCR on the RT-PCR reads. The sample has 860,000 or so distinct CDR3 sequences, around 21% seen once. The specimen comprised PBMCs from blood, sampled about 5 days after vaccination. These receptors originate from a man aged 45-60 years who received an inactivated influenza vaccine.

J is TRBJ2-7 and V is TRBV20-1; D perhaps matches TRBD2 (6 bases). The germline V and J ends were trimmed by 7 bases and 5 bases, with 15 bases remaining between them. The CDR3 is 12 amino acids. In germline, CDR1 is DFQATT, CDR2 SNEGSKA (reference sequence). The CDR3: CSVGGTKDEQYF. The CDR3 coding sequence is TGCAGTGTTGGCGGGACGAAGGACGAGCAGTACTTC.

The chain has TRBV7-3 and TRBJ2-1; D might be TRBD2 (5 bases). Germline CDR1 and CDR2: SGHTA and FQGTGA. With 5 bases removed from V and 9 bases from J, the gap between germline ends came to 14 bases. This CDR3 region has 13 residues. CDR3 in DNA: TGTGCCAGCAGCATCCCGCCGGGGAGTGAGCAGTTCTTC. This codes for CASSIPPGSEQFF.

This clonotype was seen a few times. The V and J genes are TRBV27 and TRBJ1-1; 8 nucleotides agree with TRBD1. Trimming cost V 8 bases and J 0 bases; bases outside gene matches: 5. Germline loops: CDR1 MNHEY, CDR2 SMNVEV (reference sequence). This CDR3 is 14 amino acids long. Here the CDR3 reads CASARQGMNTEAFF. The DNA for the CDR3 is TGTGCCAGCGCAAGACAGGGGATGAACACTGAAGCTTTCTTT.

The J gene is TRBJ1-4, the V gene TRBV20-1, with D perhaps TRBD1 (6 bases). The V end was cut by 0 bases, the J end by 8 bases, with 13 bases between. This CDR3 has 14 amino acids. Germline values: CDR1 DFQATT, CDR2 SNEGSKA (reference sequence). CDR3 sequence (DNA): TGCAGTGCTAGAGAACCAGGGGCAGAGGAAAAACTGTTTTTT. Its protein product is CSAREPGAEEKLFF.

This clonotype has a handful of counts. CDR3 DNA sequence: TGTGCCAGCAGTGAACGGGGGGTGGGGGGCACTGAAGCTTTCTTT. Translation: CASSERGVGGTEAFF. The rearrangement links TRBV2 to TRBJ1-1, with D possibly TRBD1 on 5 matching bases. CDR3 length: 15 amino acids. CDR1 is SNHLY and CDR2 is FYNNEI in the germline V gene. V shed 2 bases and J shed 4 bases, with 14 bases lying between them.

This clonotype was seen more than once but under ten times. The J gene is TRBJ2-1, the V gene TRBV7-6, with 9 bases aligning to TRBD2. The CDR3 sequence is 15 residues long. Germline loops: CDR1 SGHVS, CDR2 FNYEAQ. J lost 4 bases, V lost 5 bases, and 6 bases had no gene match. Here the CDR3 DNA reads TGTGCCAGCAGCCCCGGGACTAGCCTGTACAATGAGCAGTTCTTC. This sequence encodes CASSPGTSLYNEQFF.

The V call is TRBV9, the J call TRBJ1-5; D is unresolved. The V gene lost 2 bases and the J gene lost 3 bases, with 6 bases spanning the gap. The V gene's germline CDR1 is SGDLS and CDR2 YYNGEE. This CDR3 spans 13 amino acids. The CDR3 region has the DNA TGTGCCAGCAGCGTCGCCTTCAATCAGCCCCAGCATTTT. As protein: CASSVAFNQPQHF.

This clonotype has a handful of counts. This chain joins TRBV20-1 and TRBJ1-6; D possibly corresponds to TRBD1 (6 bases). Germline values: CDR1 DFQATT, CDR2 SNEGSKA (reference sequence). The CDR3 has 14 residues. Trimming pared 4 bases from V and 10 bases from J, leaving 17 bases between. This CDR3 is CSATVWGADSPLHF. As DNA, the CDR3 is TGCAGTGCTACCGTCTGGGGGGCGGACTCACCCCTCCACTTT.

J is TRBJ2-7 and V is TRBV6-1, with D possibly being TRBD1 or TRBD2 (5 bases each). The CDR3 runs to 14 residues. Germline CDR1 is MNHNS and CDR2 is SASEGT. Between the trimmed V and J ends, which lost 6 bases and 4 bases, there was a span of 16 bases. The CDR3 nucleotides read TGTGCCAGCAGCAGGGACGGGATGAAATACGAGCAGTACTTC. It is translated as CASSRDGMKYEQYF.

This clonotype turned up a few times. This chain uses TRBV12-3 or TRBV12-4 with TRBJ2-1; D is unresolved. The CDR3 totals 13 residues. V gave up 6 bases and J gave up 5 bases, with 11 bases separating them. The CDR3 DNA reads as TGTGCCAGCAGCCCCTCGGCGGACAATGAGCAGTTCTTC. Protein: CASSPSADNEQFF.

The genes are TRBV11-2 and TRBJ2-7; a weak D match, TRBD1 (5 bases). V shed 0 bases and J shed 4 bases, with 13 bases lying between them. Germline CDR1 is SGHAT and CDR2 is FQNNGV. The CDR3 totals 15 residues. The CDR3 sequence: CASSLDRAGPYEQYF. The CDR3 DNA reads TGTGCCAGCAGCTTAGATAGGGCAGGGCCTTACGAGCAGTACTTC.

In its sample, this clonotype was seen a few times. The chain joins TRBV4-2 to TRBJ1-1, with 7 bases lining up with TRBD1. With V trimmed by 5 bases and J by 7 bases, 13 bases remained unmatched. Germline-derived CDR1 and CDR2 are LGHNA and YNFKEQ. This CDR3 has 15 residues. Here the CDR3 reads CASSAQTGLENEAFF. The DNA of the CDR3 is TGTGCCAGCAGCGCCCAGACAGGGTTGGAGAATGAAGCTTTCTTT.

This clonotype showed up just a few times. The chain uses TRBV20-1 and TRBJ2-5; 11 bases are shared with TRBD1. The CDR3 is made up of 13 amino acids. With V trimmed by 6 bases and J by 5 bases, 5 bases remained unmatched. Looked up from germline, CDR1 is DFQATT and CDR2 is SNEGSKA (reference sequence). The CDR3 sequence is CSAPDRGQETQYF. The DNA for the CDR3 is TGCAGTGCCCCGGACAGGGGGCAGGAGACCCAGTACTTC.

The sample holds a few counts of this clonotype. The chain is built from TRBV7-9 and TRBJ2-2; no reliable D call. Trimming took 2 bases from V and 2 from J, leaving 9 bases between them. The CDR3 sequence is 15 residues long. Germline CDR1 SEHNR, CDR2 FQNEAQ (reference sequence). The CDR3 DNA is TGTGCCAGCAGCTTAATGTCAATAAACACCGGGGAGCTGTTTTTT. Protein sequence: CASSLMSINTGELFF.

The rearrangement links TRBV7-2 to TRBJ2-1; D ambiguous. V lost 5 bases and J lost 7, with 9 bases in between. The CDR3 runs 12 residues. From germline, CDR1 is SGHTA and CDR2 FQGNSA. The CDR3: CASSNQVNEQFF. In nucleotides, the CDR3 is TGTGCCAGCAGCAACCAGGTGAATGAGCAGTTCTTC.

The chain joins TRBV20-1 to TRBJ1-2, with a tentative D call TRBD1 (5 bases). The germline V gene has CDR1 DFQATT and CDR2 SNEGSKA (reference sequence). Trimming took off 5 bases at V and 6 bases at J, with 19 bases between the two ends. The CDR3 has 14 residues. In nucleotides, the CDR3 is TGCAGTGCTCGACAGAGGGGCATGGTAAATGGCTACACCTTC. Protein product: CSARQRGMVNGYTF.

This clonotype appeared many times. CDR3 region: CASSLGGQGGYEQYF. The CDR3 bases are TGTGCCAGCAGCTTGGGGGGACAGGGCGGATACGAGCAGTACTTC. The rearrangement joins TRBV5-5 to TRBJ2-7, with 9 bases aligning to TRBD1. Germline lookup yields CDR1 SGHKS and CDR2 YYEKEE (reference sequence). CDR3 length: 15 residues. The V and J ends lost 0 bases and 4 bases, in that order; junction bases with no gene match: 5.

The V call is TRBV4-1, the J call TRBJ2-2; D uncertain. This CDR3 contains 16 residues. Germline CDR1 reads MGHRA; CDR2 reads YSYEKL. V was shortened by 3 bases and J by 3 bases, with 14 bases between the two germline ends. CDR3 sequence (DNA): TGCGCCAGCAGCCACTCGGTGGCAGCGTACACCGGGGAGCTGTTTTTT. Its protein is CASSHSVAAYTGELFF.

The V gene is TRBV11-2, the J gene TRBJ2-3, with 12 positions matching TRBD2. The CDR3 is made up of 13 amino acids. Germline V CDR1 and CDR2: SGHAT, FQNNGV. With V trimmed by 10 bases and J by 3 bases, 2 bases remained unmatched. The CDR3 region has the DNA TGTGCCACTAGCGGGGGGGCGACAGATACGCAGTATTTT. This gives the protein CATSGGATDTQYF.

This chain links TRBV5-4 with TRBJ2-1; D is uncertain. Trimming took off 5 bases at V and 6 bases at J, with 12 bases between the two ends. This CDR3 has 13 amino acids. Germline-derived CDR1 and CDR2 are SGHNT and YYREEE (reference sequence). The CDR3 region is CASRDHPSNEQFF. As DNA, the CDR3 is TGTGCCAGCAGGGACCACCCATCCAATGAGCAGTTCTTC.

CDR3 residues: CASSSGHRSGELFF. DNA for the CDR3: TGTGCCAGCAGCTCGGGACATAGGTCCGGGGAGCTGTTTTTT. This rearrangement joins TRBV7-2 to TRBJ2-2; D might be TRBD1 (6 bases). The V gene's germline CDR1 is SGHTA and CDR2 FQGNSA. V lost 4 bases and J 6 bases, leaving 12 bases between the germline ends. The CDR3 covers 14 residues.

The chain employs TRBV7-8 and TRBJ2-1; TRBD2 might be the D (6 bases). With 0 bases removed from V and 8 bases from J, the gap between germline ends came to 8 bases. Looked up from germline, CDR1 is SGHVS and CDR2 is FQNEAQ. The CDR3 length is 13 residues. The CDR3 DNA reads as TGTGCCAGCAGCTTAGCGAGGAGGGATGAGCAGTTCTTC. It codes for CASSLARRDEQFF.

This clonotype came up a few times. This chain joins TRBV30 and TRBJ2-5; no clear D gene. V lost 8 bases and J lost 5, with 9 bases in between. The length of the CDR3 is 10 residues. The germline V gene has CDR1 GTSNPN and CDR2 SVGIG (reference sequence). The CDR3 nucleotides are TGTGCCGCCTCCTTGGAGACCCAGTACTTC. This translates into CAASLETQYF.

This clonotype was observed a handful of times. The chain links TRBV6-1 to TRBJ1-1; 9 bases are shared with TRBD1. CDR1 MNHNS and CDR2 SASEGT come from the germline V gene. V lost 6 bases and J lost 1; bases outside the gene matches: 6. The CDR3 is 15 amino acids. For the CDR3, the DNA is TGTGCCAGCAGCACAGGGGGCGGGGGGAACACTGAAGCTTTCTTT. The encoded protein is CASSTGGGGNTEAFF.

The sample holds a few counts of this clonotype. The chain links TRBV14 to TRBJ2-3, with a possible D match to TRBD2 (5 bases). Trimming removed 0 bases from V and 4 bases from J, with 14 bases in between. The germline V gene encodes CDR1 SGHDN and CDR2 FVKESK. This CDR3 is built from 16 residues. The CDR3 nucleotides read TGTGCCAGCAGCCAAGAAATCACTAGTTTATCAGATACGCAGTATTTT. It specifies CASSQEITSLSDTQYF. The entire variable domain, with the rest obtained from reference TRBV14 and TRBJ2-3, is as follows: EAGVTQFPSHSVIEKGQTVTLRCDPISGHDNLYWYRRVMGKEIKFLLHFVKESKQDESGMPNNRFLAERTGGTYSTLKVQPAELEDSGVYFCASSQEITSLSDTQYFGPGTRLTVL.

The CDR3 DNA reads as TGCAGTGCTAGGGCGATGAGCTCCTATAATTCACCCCTCCACTTT. Its protein is CSARAMSSYNSPLHF. The chain links TRBV20-1 to TRBJ1-6; D ambiguous. This CDR3 comprises 15 residues. V dropped 3 bases and J dropped 0 bases, with 9 bases sitting between them. In germline, CDR1 is DFQATT, CDR2 SNEGSKA (reference sequence).